These T cell receptor beta chains were read from a single sample in a study of regulatory T cells in long-lasting Graves disease. TCRdb re-analysed the multiplex PCR reads in MiXCR, keeping a single row per CDR3 protein. The repertoire holds approximately 400,000 distinct CDR3 sequences, with 12% as singletons. This sample was also put to use in a study of T cells in Graves' hyperthyroidism and ophthalmopathy.

The sample was peripheral blood mononuclear cells (PBMCs), taken at new diagnosis, from a patient treated with antithyroid drugs. The receptors originated from a woman younger than 30 with Graves disease. CDR3s include the opening cysteine and the closing phenylalanine or tryptophan. Size tells how often a clone was seen (once, few, many) or the class of an expanded clone, and some rows leave it out.

clone size: many
V gene: TRBV11-2
CDR3 protein: CASSPDRVETQYF

clone size: .
V gene: TRBV4-1
CDR3 protein: CASSQDQAGVSWDEQYF

clone size: .
V gene: TRBV10-1
CDR3 protein: CASSGNWDPNTEAFF

clone size: .
V gene: TRBV7-2
CDR3 protein: CASSYRGLAGGEQFF

clone size: .
V gene: TRBV4-3
CDR3 protein: CASSYTIGEQFF

clone size: many
V gene: TRBV27
CDR3 protein: CASSFLTGNRNYGYTF

clone size: .
V gene: TRBV5-1
CDR3 protein: CASSIRYISGRATDTQYF

clone size: few
V gene: TRBV19
CDR3 protein: CASSSPRNRAYGYTF

clone size: few
V gene: TRBV6-2/TRBV6-3
CDR3 protein: CASSYSAPPKETQYF

clone size: few
V gene: TRBV7-2
CDR3 protein: CASSTRTGSYGYTF

clone size: many
V gene: TRBV24-1
CDR3 protein: CATSDYMGGYTF

clone size: few
V gene: TRBV4-3
CDR3 protein: CASSQDRDWSTDTQYF

clone size: few
V gene: TRBV15
CDR3 protein: CATSRDRTFYNSPLHF

clone size: many
V gene: TRBV14
CDR3 protein: CASSQMFGRDTEAFF

clone size: many
V gene: TRBV20-1
CDR3 protein: CSARDQGQVGNQPQHF

clone size: few
V gene: TRBV27
CDR3 protein: CASPPKTGTKSYNEQFF

clone size: .
V gene: TRBV10-3
CDR3 protein: CAISDSLGDSGSSYNEQFF

clone size: .
V gene: TRBV13
CDR3 protein: CASSLPGTVNERFF

clone size: many
V gene: TRBV19
CDR3 protein: CASSMGTGTDTQYF

clone size: many
V gene: TRBV6-5
CDR3 protein: CASSSKWGEAFF

clone size: .
V gene: TRBV6-2/TRBV6-3
CDR3 protein: CASSDGAQPQHF

clone size: few
V gene: TRBV6-1
CDR3 protein: CASRQTDWGFGNTIYF

clone size: few
V gene: TRBV18
CDR3 protein: CASTGSRSRDYGYTF

clone size: few
V gene: TRBV19
CDR3 protein: CASSIASGTAAYEQYF

clone size: .
V gene: TRBV4-1
CDR3 protein: CASRAWRGSNYNEQFF

clone size: many
V gene: TRBV6-1
CDR3 protein: CASRRLLTSGNEQFF

clone size: .
V gene: TRBV20-1
CDR3 protein: CSAGLAGGPWDTQYF

clone size: many
V gene: TRBV28
CDR3 protein: CASSLQGQGDNEQFF

clone size: many
V gene: TRBV2
CDR3 protein: CASREGTSVFGGGTDTQYF

clone size: many
V gene: TRBV18
CDR3 protein: CASSPAMNTEAFF